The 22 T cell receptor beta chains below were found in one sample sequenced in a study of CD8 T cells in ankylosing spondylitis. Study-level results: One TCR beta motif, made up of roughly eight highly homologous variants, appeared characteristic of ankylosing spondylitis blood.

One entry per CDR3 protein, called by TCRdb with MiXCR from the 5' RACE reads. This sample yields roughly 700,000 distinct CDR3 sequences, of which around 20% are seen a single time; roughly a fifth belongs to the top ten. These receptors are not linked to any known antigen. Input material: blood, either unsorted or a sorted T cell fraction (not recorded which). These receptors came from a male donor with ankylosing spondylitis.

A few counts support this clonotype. This CDR3 reads CASSSPPGGYEQYF. CDR3 bases: TGTGCCAGCAGCAGCCCCCCCGGGGGCTACGAGCAGTACTTC. The chain recombines TRBV12-3 or TRBV12-4 with TRBJ2-7; TRBD2 is a possible D gene (6 bases). Trimming left V 6 bases short and J 3 bases short, with 15 bases between. The length of the CDR3 is 14 residues.

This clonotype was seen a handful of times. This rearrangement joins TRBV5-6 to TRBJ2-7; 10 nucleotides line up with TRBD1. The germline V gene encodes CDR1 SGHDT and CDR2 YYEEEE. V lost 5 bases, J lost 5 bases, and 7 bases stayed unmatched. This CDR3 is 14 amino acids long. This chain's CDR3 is CASRSGTGVHEQYF. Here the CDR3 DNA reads TGTGCCAGCAGGTCCGGGACAGGGGTCCACGAGCAGTACTTC.

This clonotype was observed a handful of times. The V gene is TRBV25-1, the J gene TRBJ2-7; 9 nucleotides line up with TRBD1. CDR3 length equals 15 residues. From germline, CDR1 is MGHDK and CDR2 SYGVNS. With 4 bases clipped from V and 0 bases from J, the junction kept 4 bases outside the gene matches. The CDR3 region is CASSAGQGLSYEQYF. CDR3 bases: TGTGCCAGCAGTGCGGGACAGGGCCTCTCCTACGAGCAGTACTTC.

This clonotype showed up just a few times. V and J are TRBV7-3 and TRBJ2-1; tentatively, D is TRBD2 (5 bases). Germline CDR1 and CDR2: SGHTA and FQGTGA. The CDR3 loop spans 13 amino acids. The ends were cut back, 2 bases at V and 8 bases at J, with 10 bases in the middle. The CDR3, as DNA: TGTGCCAGCAGCTTAGGCAGGACTGATGAGCAGTTCTTC. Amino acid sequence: CASSLGRTDEQFF.

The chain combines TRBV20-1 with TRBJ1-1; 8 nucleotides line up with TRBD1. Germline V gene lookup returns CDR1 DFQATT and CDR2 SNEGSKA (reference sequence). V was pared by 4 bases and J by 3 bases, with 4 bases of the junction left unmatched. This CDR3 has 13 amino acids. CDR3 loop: CSATQGEDTEAFF. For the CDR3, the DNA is TGCAGTGCTACACAGGGGGAGGACACTGAAGCTTTCTTT.

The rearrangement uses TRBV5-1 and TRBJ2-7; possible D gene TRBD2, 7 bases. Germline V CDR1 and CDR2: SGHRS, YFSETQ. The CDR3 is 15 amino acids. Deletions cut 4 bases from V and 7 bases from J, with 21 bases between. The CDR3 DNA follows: TGCGCCAGCAGCCTCGACCGTGGGGGGGCTTGGGAGCAGTACTTC. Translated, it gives CASSLDRGGAWEQYF. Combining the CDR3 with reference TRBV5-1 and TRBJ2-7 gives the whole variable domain KAGVTQTPRYLIKTRGQQVTLSCSPISGHRSVSWYQQTPGQGLQFLFEYFSETQRNKGNFPGRFSGRQFSNSRSEMNVSTLELGDSALYLCASSLDRGGAWEQYFGPGTRLTVT.

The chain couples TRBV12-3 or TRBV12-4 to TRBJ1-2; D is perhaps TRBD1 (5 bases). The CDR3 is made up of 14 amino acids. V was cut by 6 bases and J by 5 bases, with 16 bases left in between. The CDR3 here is CASSPGTRGYGYTF. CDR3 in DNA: TGTGCCAGCAGCCCCGGGACGCGTGGATATGGCTACACCTTC.

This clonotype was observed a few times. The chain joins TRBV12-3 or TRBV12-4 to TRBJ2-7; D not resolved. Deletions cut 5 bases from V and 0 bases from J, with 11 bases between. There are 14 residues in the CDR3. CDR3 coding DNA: TGTGCCAGCAGTCACGGTTGGGCCTCCTACGAGCAGTACTTC. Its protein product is CASSHGWASYEQYF.

CDR3 DNA sequence: TGCAGTGCTAGCCCTACTAGCGGGGCGAACACCGGGGAGCTGTTTTTT. It encodes CSASPTSGANTGELFF. The chain has TRBV20-1 and TRBJ2-2, with 10 bases aligning to TRBD2. The junction had 4 bases not matched to a gene; V was cut back by 3 bases and J by 0 bases. Germline assignment: CDR1 DFQATT and CDR2 SNEGSKA (reference sequence). This CDR3 spans 16 amino acids.

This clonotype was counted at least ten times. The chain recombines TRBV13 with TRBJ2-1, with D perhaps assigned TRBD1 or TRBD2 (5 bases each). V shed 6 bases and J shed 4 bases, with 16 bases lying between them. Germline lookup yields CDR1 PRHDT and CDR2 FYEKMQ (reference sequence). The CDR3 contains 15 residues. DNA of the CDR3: TGTGCCAGCAGTTTCGTCCGGGACCCTTACAATGAGCAGTTCTTC. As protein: CASSFVRDPYNEQFF.

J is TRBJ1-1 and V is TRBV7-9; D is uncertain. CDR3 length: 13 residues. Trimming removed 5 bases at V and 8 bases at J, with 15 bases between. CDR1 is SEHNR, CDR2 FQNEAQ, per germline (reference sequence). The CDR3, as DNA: TGTGCCAGCAGCCCGCCCGCGTCGCCAGAAGCTTTCTTT. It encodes CASSPPASPEAFF. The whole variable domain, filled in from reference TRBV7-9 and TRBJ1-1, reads DTGVSQNPRHKITKRGQNVTFRCDPISEHNRLYWYRQTLGQGPEFLTYFQNEAQLEKSRLLSDRFSAERPKGSFSTLEIQRTEQGDSAMYLCASSPPASPEAFFGQGTRLTVV.

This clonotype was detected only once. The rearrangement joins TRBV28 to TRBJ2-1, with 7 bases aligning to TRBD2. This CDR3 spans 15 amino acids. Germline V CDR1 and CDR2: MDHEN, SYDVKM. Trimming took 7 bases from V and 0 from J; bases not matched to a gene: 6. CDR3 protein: CASISSGNSYNEQFF. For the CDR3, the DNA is TGTGCCAGCATTAGCAGCGGGAACTCCTACAATGAGCAGTTCTTC.

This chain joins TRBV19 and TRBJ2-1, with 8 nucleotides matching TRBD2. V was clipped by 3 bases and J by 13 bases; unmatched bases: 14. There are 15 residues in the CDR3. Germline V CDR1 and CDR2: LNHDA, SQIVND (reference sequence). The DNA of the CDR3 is TGTGCCAGTAGTATTCAGACGGGAGGGCCTTCCAGCCAGTTCTTC. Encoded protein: CASSIQTGGPSSQFF. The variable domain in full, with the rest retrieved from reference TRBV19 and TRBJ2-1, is DGGITQSPKYLFRKEGQNVTLSCEQNLNHDAMYWYRQDPGQGLRLIYYSQIVNDFQKGDIAEGYSVSREKKESFPLTVTSAQKNPTAFYLCASSIQTGGPSSQFFGPGTRLTVL.

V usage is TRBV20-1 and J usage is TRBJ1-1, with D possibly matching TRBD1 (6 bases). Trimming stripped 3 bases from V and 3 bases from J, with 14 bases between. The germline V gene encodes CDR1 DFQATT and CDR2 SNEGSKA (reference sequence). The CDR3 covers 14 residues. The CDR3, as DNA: TGCAGTGCTAGTATGGACAGTTATTACACTGAAGCTTTCTTT. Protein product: CSASMDSYYTEAFF.

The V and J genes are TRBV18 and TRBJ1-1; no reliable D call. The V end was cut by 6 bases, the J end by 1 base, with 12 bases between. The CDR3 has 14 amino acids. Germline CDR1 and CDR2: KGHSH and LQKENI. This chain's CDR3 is CASSPSSTNTEAFF. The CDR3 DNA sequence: TGTGCCAGCTCCCCCTCTAGTACGAACACTGAAGCTTTCTTT.

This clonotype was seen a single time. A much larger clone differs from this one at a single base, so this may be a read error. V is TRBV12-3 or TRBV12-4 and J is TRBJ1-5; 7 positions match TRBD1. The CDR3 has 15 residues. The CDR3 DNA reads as TGTACCAGCAGTTTTAAGGGAGGGGGCGATCAGCCCCAGCATTTT. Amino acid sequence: CTSSFKGGGDQPQHF.

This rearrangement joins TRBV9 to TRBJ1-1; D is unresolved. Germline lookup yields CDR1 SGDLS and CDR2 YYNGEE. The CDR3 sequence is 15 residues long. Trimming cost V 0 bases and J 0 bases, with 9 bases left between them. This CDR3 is CASSVGAAVNTEAFF. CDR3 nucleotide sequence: TGTGCCAGCAGCGTAGGGGCAGCCGTGAACACTGAAGCTTTCTTT.

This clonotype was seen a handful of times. CDR3 DNA sequence: TGTGCCAGCTCACTGAGGGGGGAAAAACTGTTTTTT. Translating gives CASSLRGEKLFF. The V gene is TRBV18, the J gene TRBJ1-4; tentative D call: TRBD1 (6 bases). This CDR3 is 12 amino acids long. The germline CDR1 and CDR2 sequences are KGHSH and LQKENI. V was clipped by 4 bases and J by 8 bases, with 8 bases between them.

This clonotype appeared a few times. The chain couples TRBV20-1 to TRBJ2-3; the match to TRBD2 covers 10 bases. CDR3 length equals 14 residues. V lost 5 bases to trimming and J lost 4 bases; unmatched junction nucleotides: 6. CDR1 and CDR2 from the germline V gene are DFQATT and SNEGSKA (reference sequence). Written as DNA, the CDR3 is TGCAGTGCTCGCCTAGCGGGAGAGGCAGATACGCAGTATTTT. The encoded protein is CSARLAGEADTQYF.

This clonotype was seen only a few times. Written as DNA, the CDR3 is TGTGCCAGCAGCTTGTTATCACAGGGAGCCTACGAGCAGTACTTC. This codes for CASSLLSQGAYEQYF. This chain links TRBV5-5 with TRBJ2-7, with D possibly being TRBD1 (6 bases). Trimming removed 1 base at V and 2 bases at J, with 13 bases between. The CDR3 runs to 15 residues. CDR1 is SGHKS and CDR2 is YYEKEE in the germline V gene (reference sequence).

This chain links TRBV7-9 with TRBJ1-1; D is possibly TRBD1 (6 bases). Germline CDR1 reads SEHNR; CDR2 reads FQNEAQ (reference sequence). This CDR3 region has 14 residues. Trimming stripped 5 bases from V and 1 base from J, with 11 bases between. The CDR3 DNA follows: TGTGCCAGCAGCCTGGAGGGGGAGAACACTGAAGCTTTCTTT. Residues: CASSLEGENTEAFF.

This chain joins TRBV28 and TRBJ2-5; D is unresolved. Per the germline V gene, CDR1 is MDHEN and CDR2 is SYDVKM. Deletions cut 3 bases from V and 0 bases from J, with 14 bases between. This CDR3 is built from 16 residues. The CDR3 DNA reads TGTGCCAGCAGTTTGGGTGGGCAGGCGAACCAAGAGACCCAGTACTTC. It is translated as CASSLGGQANQETQYF.